The 25 T cell receptor beta chains below all came from one sample that was sequenced in a study of T cells in localized non-small cell lung cancer. Using immunoSEQ multiplex PCR, the repertoire was profiled, and TCRdb retains in-frame clones only, with some absent. The repertoire includes 35,000 to 50,000 clones, more than 75% of them detected once, and less than 45% sits in the top ten. This sample comprised PBMCs, obtained before any cancer treatment. Receptor source: a woman aged 35-70 years with stage II squamous cell lung carcinoma.

This clone was recorded a few times. The chain joins TRBV9 to TRBJ2-3; D is uncertain. The CDR3 contains 15 residues. Germline V lookup: CDR1 SGDLS, CDR2 YYNGEE. V lost 0 bases to trimming and J lost 4 bases, with 12 bases between them. CDR3 bases: TGTGCCAGCAGCGTAGACTGGGTGGAGTCAGATACGCAGTATTTT. As protein: CASSVDWVESDTQYF.

The chain links TRBV5-6 to TRBJ2-5; the match to TRBD1 covers 8 bases. This CDR3 is built from 13 residues. With V trimmed by 3 bases and J by 5 bases, 3 bases remained unmatched. The germline CDR1 and CDR2 sequences are SGHDT and YYEEEE. The CDR3 DNA is TGTGCCAGCAGCTCGGACAGGGCGGAGACCCAGTACTTC. The encoded protein is CASSSDRAETQYF.

The sample holds one count of this clone. The chain has TRBV7-9 and TRBJ1-4; 8 bases line up with TRBD1. The junction had 10 bases not matched to a gene; V was cut back by 5 bases and J by 8 bases. CDR3 length: 15 amino acids. Per germline, CDR1 SEHNR and CDR2 FQNEAQ (reference sequence). As DNA, the CDR3 is TGTGCCAGCAGCGATGGGACAGGAGGCAAGGAAAAACTGTTTTTT. It specifies CASSDGTGGKEKLFF.

The chain is built from TRBV6-5 and TRBJ2-4, with a weak D call TRBD1 (6 bases). Germline CDR1 MNHEY, CDR2 SVGAGI. V lost 0 bases and J lost 5, with 8 bases in between. There are 14 residues in the CDR3. In nucleotides, the CDR3 is TGTGCCAGCAGTTACTCGGGACACGAAAACATTCAGTACTTC. This gives the protein CASSYSGHENIQYF.

The rearrangement links TRBV2 to TRBJ2-2; D not certain. With 3 bases removed from V and 0 bases from J, the gap between germline ends came to 8 bases. Germline V gene data show CDR1 as SNHLY and CDR2 as FYNNEI. The CDR3 has 15 residues. CDR3 in DNA: TGTGCCAGCAGTGAGACCCGGACGAACACCGGGGAGCTGTTTTTT. Its translation: CASSETRTNTGELFF.

This chain links TRBV7-9 with TRBJ2-5, with 15 bases lining up with TRBD2. The CDR3 runs to 19 residues. Germline CDR1 SEHNR, CDR2 FQNEAQ (reference sequence). Trimming cost V 4 bases and J 1 base; bases outside gene matches: 10. CDR3 in amino acids: CASSSSWTSGRGIQETQYF. CDR3 DNA: TGTGCCAGCAGCTCATCATGGACTAGCGGGAGGGGTATCCAAGAGACCCAGTACTTC. Using reference TRBV7-9 and TRBJ2-5 for the parts outside the CDR3, the full variable domain is DTGVSQNPRHKITKRGQNVTFRCDPISEHNRLYWYRQTLGQGPEFLTYFQNEAQLEKSRLLSDRFSAERPKGSFSTLEIQRTEQGDSAMYLCASSSSWTSGRGIQETQYFGPGTRLLVL.

The J gene is TRBJ2-5, the V gene TRBV11-2; D call uncertain. The CDR3 runs 16 residues. The ends were cut back, 0 bases at V and 1 base at J, with 12 bases in the middle. The germline V gene encodes CDR1 SGHAT and CDR2 FQNNGV. The CDR3, as DNA: TGTGCCAGCAGCTTAGAGGGCACCTATTCCCAAGAGACCCAGTACTTC. It yields the protein CASSLEGTYSQETQYF.

The table lists this clone with a few counts. The rearrangement uses TRBV6-5 and TRBJ2-3; D might be TRBD1 or TRBD2, each matching 5 bases. V was trimmed by 2 bases and J by 4 bases, leaving 10 bases between them. Germline CDR1 is MNHEY and CDR2 is SVGAGI. CDR3 length: 14 residues. The CDR3 bases are TGTGCCAGCAGTTACCGGCCGGGGCCAGATACGCAGTATTTT. Protein: CASSYRPGPDTQYF.

The chain links TRBV4-3 to TRBJ1-2; tentative D call: TRBD1 (5 bases). The CDR3 consists of 15 residues. The V gene's germline CDR1 is LGHNA and CDR2 YSLEER. V lost 1 base, J lost 5 bases, and 14 bases lay in between. CDR3 coding DNA: TGCGCCAGCAGCCAAGGCGGAGGGGAAGGATATGGCTACACCTTC. It encodes CASSQGGGEGYGYTF.

The genes are TRBV10-3 and TRBJ2-7, with D hard to call. Germline lookup yields CDR1 ENHRY and CDR2 SYGVKD. There are 10 residues in the CDR3. Trimming stripped 10 bases from V and 5 bases from J, with 9 bases between. This chain's CDR3 is CATEGDEQYF. CDR3 DNA sequence: TGTGCCACGGAAGGCGACGAGCAGTACTTC.

The CDR3 DNA reads as TGTGCCAGTAGCAGGACTGGAAACACCATATATTTT. Its translation is CASSRTGNTIYF. V gene TRBV19 combines with J gene TRBJ1-3, with D hard to call. The V and J ends lost 6 bases and 2 bases respectively, with 5 bases between them. Germline CDR1 and CDR2: LNHDA and SQIVND (reference sequence). The CDR3 loop spans 12 amino acids.

The chain couples TRBV27 to TRBJ2-2; no clear D. The CDR3 is 14 amino acids. Germline CDR1 reads MNHEY; CDR2 reads SMNVEV (reference sequence). V lost 2 bases and J 6 bases, leaving 10 bases between the germline ends. The CDR3 here is CASSLKGIAGELFF. CDR3 sequence (DNA): TGTGCCAGCAGTTTAAAGGGAATCGCCGGGGAGCTGTTTTTT.

The V call is TRBV4-3, the J call TRBJ2-1; tentative D call: TRBD2 (7 bases). The CDR3 is made up of 17 amino acids. V shed 0 bases and J shed 5 bases, with 17 bases lying between them. The germline V gene encodes CDR1 LGHNA and CDR2 YSLEER. This CDR3 is CASSQERGGAWNNEQFF. The CDR3 DNA is TGCGCCAGCAGCCAAGAAAGGGGGGGGGCATGGAACAATGAGCAGTTCTTC.

This clone was detected a few times. V and J are TRBV6-1 and TRBJ1-1; no clear D gene. CDR1 is MNHNS, CDR2 SASEGT, per germline. The CDR3 spans 13 residues. The ends were cut back, 5 bases at V and 6 bases at J, with 13 bases in the middle. CDR3 region: CASSRKRESEAFF. The CDR3 coding sequence is TGTGCCAGCAGTAGGAAGAGGGAGTCTGAAGCTTTCTTT.

This clone was counted a single time. The genes are TRBV28 and TRBJ2-1; the match to TRBD1 covers 9 bases. J gave up 5 bases and V 8 bases, and 13 bases lay outside the gene matches. Germline V CDR1 and CDR2: MDHEN, SYDVKM. The CDR3 contains 16 residues. The CDR3 bases are TGTGCCAGCTTCCCCGGCGGGACAGGGTCCCACAATGAGCAGTTCTTC. It is translated as CASFPGGTGSHNEQFF.

On this clone: Here the CDR3 omits its conserved ending phenylalanine or tryptophan, so a read error is the likely source. V gene TRBV29-1 combines with J gene TRBJ1-2; D is unclear. CDR3 length: 11 residues. CDR1 and CDR2 from the germline V gene are SQVTM and ANQGSEA. V was shortened by 5 bases and J by 8 bases, with 12 bases between the two germline ends. The CDR3 DNA is TGCAGCGTTTTCCGGACGGACGGCTACACCCTC. Its translation is CSVFRTDGYTL.

The chain links TRBV29-1 to TRBJ2-3; 10 bases fit TRBD2. The V gene end was trimmed by 7 bases and the J gene end by 3 bases; junction bases not matched to a gene: 7. The germline V gene has CDR1 SQVTM and CDR2 ANQGSEA. CDR3 length: 14 amino acids. CDR3 nucleotides: TGCAGCGGTAAGCGGGAGGGCCATACAGATACGCAGTATTTT. It encodes CSGKREGHTDTQYF.

The chain recombines TRBV18 with TRBJ1-3, with D possibly matching TRBD1 (5 bases). Germline-derived CDR1 and CDR2 are KGHSH and LQKENI. V was cut by 6 bases and J by 0 bases, with 18 bases left in between. The CDR3 consists of 17 residues. The CDR3 bases are TGTGCCAGCTCCCCCAATCAAGACAGCATCTCTGGAAACACCATATATTTT. Residues: CASSPNQDSISGNTIYF.

The chain joins TRBV4-3 to TRBJ2-1, with 9 bases aligning to TRBD1. In germline, CDR1 is LGHNA, CDR2 YSLEER. CDR3 length: 16 residues. Losses at the gene ends were 0 bases for V and 7 bases for J; bases not matched to a gene: 7. DNA of the CDR3: TGCGCCAGCAGCCAAGATTGGGCGACAGGGGGGAATGAGCAGTTCTTC. It encodes CASSQDWATGGNEQFF.

V gene TRBV28 combines with J gene TRBJ1-2, with 8 positions matching TRBD1. This CDR3 spans 16 amino acids. Germline CDR1 and CDR2: MDHEN and SYDVKM. V was pared by 7 bases and J by 8 bases, with 18 bases of the junction left unmatched. The CDR3 region is CASTSLGDRISRGYTF. CDR3 coding DNA: TGTGCCAGCACCTCTCTTGGGGACAGGATAAGTCGGGGCTACACCTTC.

This clone was picked up one time. This rearrangement joins TRBV18 to TRBJ2-5; D unresolved. V was pared by 6 bases and J by 2 bases, with 4 bases between. CDR1 is KGHSH and CDR2 is LQKENI in the germline V gene. This CDR3 spans 11 amino acids. The CDR3 coding sequence is TGTGCCAGCTCCCGGCAAGAGACCCAGTACTTC. Translating it yields CASSRQETQYF.

This clone was counted between two and nine times. The chain combines TRBV5-1 with TRBJ2-5; the D is unclear. CDR1 and CDR2 (germline): SGHRS, YFSETQ. Trimming cost V 0 bases and J 1 base, with 10 bases left between them. The CDR3 has 15 amino acids. The CDR3, as DNA: TGCGCCAGCAGCTTGGACGGTCTGTCCCAAGAGACCCAGTACTTC. Translation gives CASSLDGLSQETQYF.

This rearrangement joins TRBV29-1 to TRBJ2-1; 12 bases are a match to TRBD2. The CDR3 length is 14 residues. J gave up 7 bases and V 4 bases, and 5 bases lay outside the gene matches. CDR1 SQVTM and CDR2 ANQGSEA come from the germline V gene. The CDR3 region is CSVGTSGMENEQFF. CDR3 nucleotides: TGCAGCGTTGGGACTAGCGGGATGGAGAATGAGCAGTTCTTC.

This clone was observed a handful of times. This sequence joins TRBV14 and TRBJ2-1; D not resolved. The CDR3 is 12 residues long. V was shortened by 1 base and J by 5 bases, with 3 bases between the two germline ends. Germline loops: CDR1 SGHDN, CDR2 FVKESK. CDR3 DNA: TGTGCCAGCAGCCAAGGGGACAATGAGCAGTTCTTC. Amino acid sequence: CASSQGDNEQFF.

The rearrangement uses TRBV5-1 and TRBJ2-7; D is ambiguous. Germline values: CDR1 SGHRS, CDR2 YFSETQ. The germline V and J ends were trimmed by 4 bases and 5 bases, with 16 bases remaining between them. This CDR3 is 14 amino acids long. The CDR3: CASSLSTTRDEQYF. Here the CDR3 DNA reads TGCGCCAGCAGCCTCTCGACGACCCGAGACGAGCAGTACTTC.